This entry is about one T cell receptor (beta chain). No antigen is known for it. 150 to 250 ng DNA, tens of thousands of T cell genomes, went into each sorted-subset replicate PCR. The protocol was immunoSEQ multiplex PCR, while the TCRdb copy is restricted to in-frame clones and leaves out a portion. The data show 2 million to 2.5 million clones, less than 95% seen once. Both subsets, CD45RA+ naive and CD45RA-negative memory, were split from the CD4+ cells. This entry is derived from a study of shared clonotypes between healthy human individuals. General observations from the study: Owing to a small donor count, the genetic and exposure-history diversity represented was limited. Large sequencing depth failed to make sorted-subset sequencing complete, rarefaction showed.

Looked up from germline, CDR1 is MNHEY and CDR2 is SVGAGI. This CDR3 spans 14 amino acids. The V gene lost 6 bases and the J gene lost 0 bases, with 11 bases spanning the gap. V and J are TRBV6-5 and TRBJ1-2; possible D gene TRBD1, 5 bases. Sequencing used naive CD4+ T cells from PBMCs. Described subset: CD45RA+ positively selected. This receptor was obtained from a young man in good health. Some clones in this sample may be carry-over from other donors' samples. The CDR3: CASRIGGTNYGYTF. Here the CDR3 DNA reads TGTGCCAGCAGAATTGGGGGTACTAACTATGGCTACACCTTC.